Presented here are 16 T cell receptor beta chains from one specimen sequenced in a study of blood T cell repertoires in COVID-19. Generated by immunoSEQ multiplex PCR, the TCRdb table keeps only in-frame clones and is missing some. Of 100,000 to 150,000 clones in the sample, around 88% were seen once. The sample taken for sequencing was peripheral blood. These receptors were taken from a man aged 45 to 65 with acute or convalescent COVID-19.

The V and J genes are TRBV4-2 and TRBJ1-1, with a possible D match to TRBD1 (5 bases). Germline CDR1 LGHNA, CDR2 YNFKEQ. This CDR3 comprises 19 residues. The V gene lost 0 bases and the J gene lost 3 bases, with 23 bases spanning the gap. The CDR3 protein is CASSQDRARGSGEDTEAFF. Written as DNA, the CDR3 is TGTGCCAGCAGCCAAGATAGGGCGCGGGGGAGTGGCGAGGACACTGAAGCTTTCTTT.

This clone has a handful of counts. The V call is TRBV30, the J call TRBJ1-1, with D unclear. Trimming cost V 3 bases and J 0 bases, with 23 bases left between them. Germline CDR1 GTSNPN, CDR2 SVGIG (reference sequence). The CDR3 loop spans 18 amino acids. The CDR3 bases are TGTGCCTGGAGCCGAAACCATCGACGGGAGTTATTGAACACTGAAGCTTTCTTT. This gives the protein CAWSRNHRRELLNTEAFF.

This sequence joins TRBV3-1 (or the pseudogene TRBV3-2) and TRBJ1-3, with D perhaps TRBD1 (6 bases). Germline lookup yields CDR1 LGHDT and CDR2 YNNKEL (reference sequence). The CDR3 totals 16 residues. V was trimmed by 2 bases and J by 1 base, leaving 12 bases between them. The CDR3 DNA is TGTGCCAGCAGCCAACGGACAGATAATTCTGGAAACACCATATATTTT. It codes for CASSQRTDNSGNTIYF.

The J gene is TRBJ2-5, the V gene TRBV12-3 or TRBV12-4; a weak D match, TRBD2 (6 bases). The V end was cut by 6 bases, the J end by 4 bases, with 12 bases between. This CDR3 has 13 amino acids. The CDR3 reads CASSLGGAETQYF. DNA of the CDR3: TGTGCCAGCAGCCTTGGAGGGGCAGAGACCCAGTACTTC.

The CDR3 here is CASSERPNDEAFF. DNA for the CDR3: TGTGCCAGCAGTGAGCGTCCCAATGATGAAGCTTTCTTT. The V gene is TRBV6-1, the J gene TRBJ1-1; D call uncertain. The germline V and J ends were trimmed by 3 bases and 7 bases, with 12 bases remaining between them. The CDR3 has 13 residues. Germline CDR1 reads MNHNS; CDR2 reads SASEGT.

The gene calls are TRBV6-1 and TRBJ1-1; 7 nucleotides agree with TRBD1. V lost 1 base and J lost 6; bases outside the gene matches: 8. The germline V gene encodes CDR1 MNHNS and CDR2 SASEGT. The CDR3 totals 15 residues. This CDR3 reads CASSEGRRGRSEAFF. Here the CDR3 DNA reads TGTGCCAGCAGTGAAGGGCGCAGGGGGAGATCTGAAGCTTTCTTT.

The chain joins TRBV5-1 to TRBJ2-5, with 7 bases lining up with TRBD2. This CDR3 has 16 residues. Germline CDR1 reads SGHRS; CDR2 reads YFSETQ. J was trimmed by 1 base and V by 4 bases; bases with no gene match: 10. In nucleotides, the CDR3 is TGCGCCAGCAGCCGGGGGGAGATGTCTTTCCAAGAGACCCAGTACTTC. Its protein is CASSRGEMSFQETQYF.

This chain uses TRBV4-1 with TRBJ1-4, with 9 bases that match TRBD1. Germline-derived CDR1 and CDR2 are MGHRA and YSYEKL. The V and J ends lost 1 base and 10 bases, in that order; junction bases with no gene match: 13. The CDR3 is 17 amino acids. The DNA of the CDR3 is TGCGCCAGCAGCCAAGTCAGGGGGAAAACAGGGGGCGGAAAACTGTTTTTT. Its protein is CASSQVRGKTGGGKLFF.

The CDR3 DNA reads as TGTGCCAGCAGCTTAAGGCGGATATATGGCTACACCTTC. Amino acids: CASSLRRIYGYTF. The chain combines TRBV7-8 with TRBJ1-2; D uncertain. Germline values: CDR1 SGHVS, CDR2 FQNEAQ. The CDR3 runs 13 residues. The V and J ends lost 2 bases and 5 bases respectively, with 9 bases between them.

This rearrangement joins TRBV6-2 or TRBV6-3 to TRBJ1-5, with TRBD1 matching over 8 bases. The J segment lost 9 bases and the V segment lost 4 bases, leaving 11 bases of the junction unmatched. The germline V gene encodes CDR1 MNHEY and CDR2 SVGEGT. This CDR3 is 15 amino acids long. The CDR3 region is CASSLAGTGYSPQHF. The CDR3 region has the DNA TGTGCCAGCAGTTTAGCCGGGACAGGTTACTCGCCCCAGCATTTT.

This chain joins TRBV5-1 and TRBJ2-7, with D possibly TRBD2 on 5 matching bases. The V gene's germline CDR1 is SGHRS and CDR2 YFSETQ. V lost 4 bases, J lost 6 bases, and 17 bases lay in between. This CDR3 is 14 amino acids long. CDR3 in amino acids: CASSPQGGIGEQYF. CDR3 DNA sequence: TGCGCCAGCAGCCCTCAAGGAGGTATCGGCGAGCAGTACTTC.

This chain joins TRBV19 and TRBJ1-4; tentative D call: TRBD1 (6 bases). Deletions cut 6 bases from V and 0 bases from J, with 17 bases between. The CDR3 extends over 17 amino acids. Germline CDR1 and CDR2: LNHDA and SQIVND (reference sequence). As DNA, the CDR3 is TGTGCCAGTAGGAATAGGGGGAACATTGCAACTAATGAAAAACTGTTTTTT. It translates to CASRNRGNIATNEKLFF.

The V call is TRBV4-1, the J call TRBJ2-2; 8 nucleotides align to TRBD2. CDR1 is MGHRA, CDR2 YSYEKL, per germline. The CDR3 loop spans 16 amino acids. With 3 bases clipped from V and 0 bases from J, the junction kept 3 bases outside the gene matches. The CDR3 bases are TGCGCCAGCAGCCATGATAGCGGGACGAACACCGGGGAGCTGTTTTTT. Residues: CASSHDSGTNTGELFF.

V gene TRBV5-1 combines with J gene TRBJ1-5; D is perhaps TRBD1 (5 bases). The V and J ends lost 7 bases and 3 bases respectively, with 14 bases between them. This CDR3 spans 14 amino acids. CDR1 and CDR2 from the germline V gene are SGHRS and YFSETQ. DNA for the CDR3: TGCGCCAGCGCCCCGGGGGGGAACAATCAGCCCCAGCATTTT. The encoded protein is CASAPGGNNQPQHF.

V and J are TRBV18 and TRBJ2-7, with TRBD1 as a possible D gene (5 bases). Germline V CDR1 and CDR2: KGHSH, LQKENI. This CDR3 contains 15 residues. Trimming cost V 1 base and J 4 bases, with 14 bases left between them. Written as DNA, the CDR3 is TGTGCCAGCTCACCACGGGCCCAGGGCATGTACGAGCAGTACTTC. This encodes CASSPRAQGMYEQYF.

The rearrangement uses TRBV7-9 and TRBJ1-4; D gene ambiguous. The CDR3 is made up of 15 amino acids. The germline gives CDR1 SEHNR, CDR2 FQNEAQ (reference sequence). The ends were cut back, 2 bases at V and 5 bases at J, with 12 bases in the middle. CDR3 DNA: TGTGCCAGCAGCTTATACGGGGTATGGAATGAAAAACTGTTTTTT. This gives the protein CASSLYGVWNEKLFF.